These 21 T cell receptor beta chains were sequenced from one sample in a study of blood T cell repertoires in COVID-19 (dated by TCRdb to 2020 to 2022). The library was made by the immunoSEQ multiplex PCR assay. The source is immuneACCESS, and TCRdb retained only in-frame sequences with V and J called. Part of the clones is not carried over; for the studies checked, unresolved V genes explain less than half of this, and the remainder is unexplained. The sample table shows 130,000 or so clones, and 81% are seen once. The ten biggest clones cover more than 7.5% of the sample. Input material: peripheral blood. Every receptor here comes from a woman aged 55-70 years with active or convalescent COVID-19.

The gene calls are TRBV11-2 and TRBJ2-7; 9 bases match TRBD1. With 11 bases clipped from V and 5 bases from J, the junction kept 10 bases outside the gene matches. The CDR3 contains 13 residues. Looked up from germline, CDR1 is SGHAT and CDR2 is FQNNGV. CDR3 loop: CAPVGTGIHEQYF. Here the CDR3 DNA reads TGTGCCCCCGTTGGGACAGGGATCCACGAGCAGTACTTC.

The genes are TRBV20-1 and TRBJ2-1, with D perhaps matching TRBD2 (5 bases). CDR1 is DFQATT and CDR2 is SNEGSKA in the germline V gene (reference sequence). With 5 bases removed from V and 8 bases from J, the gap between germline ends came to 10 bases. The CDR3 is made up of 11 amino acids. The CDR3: CSAGVRDEQFF. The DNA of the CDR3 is TGCAGTGCTGGGGTGAGGGATGAGCAGTTCTTC.

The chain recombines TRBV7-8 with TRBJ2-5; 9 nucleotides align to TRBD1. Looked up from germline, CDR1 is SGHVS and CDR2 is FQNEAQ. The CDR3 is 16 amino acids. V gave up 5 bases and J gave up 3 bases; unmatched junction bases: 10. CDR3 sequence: CASSVVGRDREETQYF. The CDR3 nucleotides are TGTGCCAGCAGCGTCGTCGGCCGGGACAGGGAAGAGACCCAGTACTTC.

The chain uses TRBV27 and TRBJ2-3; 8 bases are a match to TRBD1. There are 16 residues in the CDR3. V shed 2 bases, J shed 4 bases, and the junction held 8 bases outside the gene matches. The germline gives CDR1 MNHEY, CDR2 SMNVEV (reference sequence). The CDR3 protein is CASSLRQDRGSDTQYF. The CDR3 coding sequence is TGTGCCAGCAGTTTACGTCAAGACAGGGGATCAGATACGCAGTATTTT.

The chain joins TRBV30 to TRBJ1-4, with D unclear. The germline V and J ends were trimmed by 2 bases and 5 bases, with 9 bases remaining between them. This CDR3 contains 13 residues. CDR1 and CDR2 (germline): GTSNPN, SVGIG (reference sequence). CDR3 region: CAWSRDPNEKLFF. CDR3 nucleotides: TGTGCCTGGAGTCGAGATCCCAATGAAAAACTGTTTTTT. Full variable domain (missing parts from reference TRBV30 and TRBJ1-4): SQTIHQWPATLVQPVGSPLSLECTVEGTSNPNLYWYRQAAGRGLQLLFYSVGIGQISSEVPQNLSASRPQDRQFILSSKKLLLSDSGFYLCAWSRDPNEKLFFGSGTQLSVL.

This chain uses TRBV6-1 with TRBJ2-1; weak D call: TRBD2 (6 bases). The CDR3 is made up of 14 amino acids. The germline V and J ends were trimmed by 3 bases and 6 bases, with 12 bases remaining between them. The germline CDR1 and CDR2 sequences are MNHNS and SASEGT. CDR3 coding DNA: TGTGCCAGCAGTGACGGGACTGCCGTCAATGAGCAGTTCTTC. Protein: CASSDGTAVNEQFF.

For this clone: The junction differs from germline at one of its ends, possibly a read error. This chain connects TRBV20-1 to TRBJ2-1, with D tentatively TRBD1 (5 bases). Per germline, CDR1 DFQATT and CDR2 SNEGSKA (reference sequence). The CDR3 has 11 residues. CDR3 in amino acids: CSVRVTVEQFF. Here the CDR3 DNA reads TGCAGTGTTAGAGTGACAGTAGAGCAGTTCTTC.

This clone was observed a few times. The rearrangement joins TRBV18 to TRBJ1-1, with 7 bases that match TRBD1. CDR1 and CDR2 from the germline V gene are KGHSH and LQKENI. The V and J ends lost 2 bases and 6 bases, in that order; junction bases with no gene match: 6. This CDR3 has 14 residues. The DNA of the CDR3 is TGTGCCAGCTCACCAAACCGACAGGGCTCTGAAGCTTTCTTT. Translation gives CASSPNRQGSEAFF.

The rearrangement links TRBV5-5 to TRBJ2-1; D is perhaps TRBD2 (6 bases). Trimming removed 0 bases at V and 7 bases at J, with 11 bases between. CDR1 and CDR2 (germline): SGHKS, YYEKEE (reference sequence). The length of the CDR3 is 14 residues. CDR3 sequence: CASSLGRGRNEQFF. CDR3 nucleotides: TGTGCCAGCAGCTTGGGGAGGGGAAGGAATGAGCAGTTCTTC.

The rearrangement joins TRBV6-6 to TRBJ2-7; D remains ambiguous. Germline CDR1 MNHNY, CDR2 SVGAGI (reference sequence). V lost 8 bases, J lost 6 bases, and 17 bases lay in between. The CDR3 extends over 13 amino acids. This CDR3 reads CASEHPRRLEQYF. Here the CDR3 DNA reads TGTGCCAGCGAACACCCTAGAAGACTCGAGCAGTACTTC.

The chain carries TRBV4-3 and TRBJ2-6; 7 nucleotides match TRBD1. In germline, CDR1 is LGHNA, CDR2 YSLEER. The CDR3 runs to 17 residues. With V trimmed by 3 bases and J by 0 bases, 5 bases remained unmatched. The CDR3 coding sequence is TGCGCCAGCAGCCAGGAGACAGGGCCCTCTGGGGCCAACGTCCTGACTTTC. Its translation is CASSQETGPSGANVLTF.

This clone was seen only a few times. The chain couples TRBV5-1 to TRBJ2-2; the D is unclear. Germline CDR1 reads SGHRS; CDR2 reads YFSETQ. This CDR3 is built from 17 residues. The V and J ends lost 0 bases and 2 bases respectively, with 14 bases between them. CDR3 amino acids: CASSLVREHLNTGELFF. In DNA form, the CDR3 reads TGCGCCAGCAGCTTGGTTCGAGAGCATCTAAACACCGGGGAGCTGTTTTTT.

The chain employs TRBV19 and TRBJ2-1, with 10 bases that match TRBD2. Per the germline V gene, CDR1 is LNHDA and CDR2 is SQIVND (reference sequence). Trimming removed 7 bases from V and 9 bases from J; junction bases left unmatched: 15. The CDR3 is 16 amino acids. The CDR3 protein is CASTRSGGRHGTEQFF. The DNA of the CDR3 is TGTGCCAGTACCCGTAGCGGGGGGAGGCATGGGACTGAGCAGTTCTTC.

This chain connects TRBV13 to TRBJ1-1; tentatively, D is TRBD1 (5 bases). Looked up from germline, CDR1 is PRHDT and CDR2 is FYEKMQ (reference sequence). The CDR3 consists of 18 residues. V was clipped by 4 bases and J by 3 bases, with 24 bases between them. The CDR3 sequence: CASSYTKGIWPDYTEAFF. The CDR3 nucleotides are TGTGCCAGCAGCTATACCAAGGGGATCTGGCCTGATTACACTGAAGCTTTCTTT.

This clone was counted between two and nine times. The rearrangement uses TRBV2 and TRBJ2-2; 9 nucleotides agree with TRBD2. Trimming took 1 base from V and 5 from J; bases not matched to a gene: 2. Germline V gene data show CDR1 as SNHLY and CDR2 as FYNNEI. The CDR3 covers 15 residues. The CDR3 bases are TGTGCCAGCAGTGAAGGGCTAGCGGGAACCGGGGAGCTGTTTTTT. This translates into CASSEGLAGTGELFF.

CDR3 protein: CASTTGSSVYGYTF. The CDR3 nucleotides read TGTGCCAGCACAACAGGGTCCTCGGTCTATGGCTACACCTTC. The chain is built from TRBV5-4 and TRBJ1-2; maybe TRBD1 (6 bases). Germline-derived CDR1 and CDR2 are SGHNT and YYREEE (reference sequence). The V and J ends lost 6 bases and 4 bases respectively, with 16 bases between them. This CDR3 is built from 14 residues.

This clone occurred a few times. DNA for the CDR3: TGTGCCAGCAGAACCGGGACAGGGGATTATGGCTACACCTTC. Translation: CASRTGTGDYGYTF. This sequence joins TRBV6-5 and TRBJ1-2; TRBD1 matches at 10 bases. There are 14 residues in the CDR3. The germline V gene has CDR1 MNHEY and CDR2 SVGAGI. The trim removed 6 bases at V and 5 bases at J, leaving 6 bases unmatched.

The CDR3 DNA follows: TGCAGCGTTGAAGTAACAGCGAACACTGAAGCTTTCTTT. Its translation is CSVEVTANTEAFF. The chain joins TRBV29-1 to TRBJ1-1; no clear D gene. Deletions cut 1 base from V and 1 base from J, with 7 bases between. CDR3 length: 13 amino acids. Germline V lookup: CDR1 SQVTM, CDR2 ANQGSEA.

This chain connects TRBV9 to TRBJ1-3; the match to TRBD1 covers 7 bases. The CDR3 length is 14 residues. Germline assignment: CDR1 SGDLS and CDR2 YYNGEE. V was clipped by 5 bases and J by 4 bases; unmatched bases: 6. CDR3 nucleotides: TGTGCCAGCAGACAGGGGCTTGGAGGAAACACCATATATTTT. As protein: CASRQGLGGNTIYF.

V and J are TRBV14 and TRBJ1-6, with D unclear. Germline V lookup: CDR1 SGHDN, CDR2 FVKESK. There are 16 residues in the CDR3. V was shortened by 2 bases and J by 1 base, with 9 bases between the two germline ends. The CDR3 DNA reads TGTGCCAGCAGCCAATCTATCGGGTCCTATAATTCACCCCTCCACTTT. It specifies CASSQSIGSYNSPLHF.

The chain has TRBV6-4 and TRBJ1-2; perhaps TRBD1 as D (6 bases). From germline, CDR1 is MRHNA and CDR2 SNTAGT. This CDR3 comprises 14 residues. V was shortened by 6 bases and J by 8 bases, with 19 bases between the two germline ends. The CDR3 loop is CASSREYREGGYTF. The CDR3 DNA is TGTGCCAGCAGCAGAGAGTACAGGGAAGGAGGCTACACCTTC.